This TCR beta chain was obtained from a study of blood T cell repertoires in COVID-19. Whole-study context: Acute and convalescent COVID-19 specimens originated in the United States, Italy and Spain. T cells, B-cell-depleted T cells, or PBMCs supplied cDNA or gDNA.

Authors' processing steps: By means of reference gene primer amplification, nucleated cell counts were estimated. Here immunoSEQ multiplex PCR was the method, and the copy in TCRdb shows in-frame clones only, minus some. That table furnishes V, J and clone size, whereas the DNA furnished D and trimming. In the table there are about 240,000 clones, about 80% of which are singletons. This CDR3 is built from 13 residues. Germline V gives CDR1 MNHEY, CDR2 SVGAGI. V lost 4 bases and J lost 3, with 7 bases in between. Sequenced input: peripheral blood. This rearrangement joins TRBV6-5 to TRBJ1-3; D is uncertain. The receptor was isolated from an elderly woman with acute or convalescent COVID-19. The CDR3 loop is CASSSTGGNTIYF. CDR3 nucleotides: TGTGCCAGCAGTTCAACTGGTGGAAACACCATATATTTT.